This TCR beta chain was obtained from a study of human T cells and chemical hapten exposure. TCRdb reprocessed the RACE reads via MiXCR and lists one record per CDR3 protein. In the table there are about 64,000 distinct CDR3 sequences, more than 9.5% of which are singletons. Time point here: patch test 3, about 24 weeks after DPC sensitization. The treatment: therapeutic diphenylcyclopropenone sensitization with weekly scalp DPC. Ahead of applying each patch test, blood was sampled. Participating donors were patients with alopecia, aged 18 to 70 years, considered appropriate candidates for DPC. Trimming left V 4 bases short and J 7 bases short, with 11 bases between. This CDR3 comprises 13 residues. In germline, CDR1 is SGHNT, CDR2 YYREEE (reference sequence).

The source was whole blood, collected in connection with sensitization to the hapten diphenylcyclopropenone (DPC). The V and J genes are TRBV5-4 and TRBJ2-2; D is unclear. This clonotype originated in a woman aged 30 to 39 with alopecia areata. Some clones in this sample may be carry-over from other donors' samples. As DNA, the CDR3 is TGTGCCAGCAGCGCCCACCAAGGCGGGGAGCTGTTTTTT. Translation: CASSAHQGGELFF.